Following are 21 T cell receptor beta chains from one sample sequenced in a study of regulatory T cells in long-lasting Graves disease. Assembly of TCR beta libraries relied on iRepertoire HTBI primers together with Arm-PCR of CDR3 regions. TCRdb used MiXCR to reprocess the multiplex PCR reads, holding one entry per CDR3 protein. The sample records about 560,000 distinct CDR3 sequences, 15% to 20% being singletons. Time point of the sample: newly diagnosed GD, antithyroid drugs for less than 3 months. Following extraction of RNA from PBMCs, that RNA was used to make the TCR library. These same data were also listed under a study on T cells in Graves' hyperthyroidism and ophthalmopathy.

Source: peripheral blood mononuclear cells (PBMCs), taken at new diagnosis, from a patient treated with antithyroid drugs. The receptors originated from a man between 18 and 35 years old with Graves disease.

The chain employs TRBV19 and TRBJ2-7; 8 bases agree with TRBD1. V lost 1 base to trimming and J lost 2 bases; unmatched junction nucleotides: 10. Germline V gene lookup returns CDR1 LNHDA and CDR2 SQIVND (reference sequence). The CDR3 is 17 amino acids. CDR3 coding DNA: TGTGCCAGTAGTATAGCAGGGGCAGGGGGCTGGGCCTACGAGCAGTACTTC. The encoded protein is CASSIAGAGGWAYEQYF.

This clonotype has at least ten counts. The CDR3: CASSVGASGPSEETQYF. As DNA, the CDR3 is TGTGCCAGCAGCGTAGGGGCTAGCGGCCCCTCGGAAGAGACCCAGTACTTC. The chain employs TRBV9 and TRBJ2-5; 7 positions match TRBD2. V was pared by 0 bases and J by 3 bases, with 11 bases of the junction left unmatched. Germline V gene lookup returns CDR1 SGDLS and CDR2 YYNGEE. The CDR3 contains 17 residues.

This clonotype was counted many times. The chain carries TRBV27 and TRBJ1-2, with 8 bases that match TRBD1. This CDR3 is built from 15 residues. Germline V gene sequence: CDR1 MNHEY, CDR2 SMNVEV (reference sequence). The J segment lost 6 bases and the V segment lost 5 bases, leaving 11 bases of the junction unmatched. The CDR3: CASSPRGTGADGYTF. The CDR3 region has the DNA TGTGCCAGCAGTCCCCGTGGGACAGGCGCGGATGGCTACACCTTC.

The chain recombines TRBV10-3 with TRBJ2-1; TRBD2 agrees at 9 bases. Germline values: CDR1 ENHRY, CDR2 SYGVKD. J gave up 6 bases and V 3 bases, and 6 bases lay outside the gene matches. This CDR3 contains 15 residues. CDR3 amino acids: CAISEKGLASNEQFF. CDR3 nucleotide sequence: TGTGCCATCAGTGAAAAGGGACTAGCTAGCAATGAGCAGTTCTTC.

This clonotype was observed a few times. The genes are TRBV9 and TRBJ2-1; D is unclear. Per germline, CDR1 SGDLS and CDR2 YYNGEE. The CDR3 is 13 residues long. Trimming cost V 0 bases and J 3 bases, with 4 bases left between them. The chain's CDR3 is CASSVGSYNEQFF. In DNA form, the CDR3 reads TGTGCCAGCAGCGTAGGTAGCTACAATGAGCAGTTCTTC. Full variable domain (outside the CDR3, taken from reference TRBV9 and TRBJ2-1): DSGVTQTPKHLITATGQRVTLRCSPRSGDLSVYWYQQSLDQGLQFLIQYYNGEERAKGNILERFSAQQFPDLHSELNLSSLELGDSALYFCASSVGSYNEQFFGPGTRLTVL.

In nucleotides, the CDR3 is TGCAGTGCTAGTGAAGGGTCCGTCGGCAACGAGCAGTACTTC. It encodes CSASEGSVGNEQYF. V is TRBV20-1 and J is TRBJ2-7; D ambiguous. Germline V lookup: CDR1 DFQATT, CDR2 SNEGSKA (reference sequence). CDR3 size: 14 residues. Between the trimmed V and J ends, which lost 3 bases and 5 bases, there was a span of 17 bases.

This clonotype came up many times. In nucleotides, the CDR3 is TGTGCCAGCAGTACACTAAAGGGATCATACGAGCAGTACTTC. This sequence encodes CASSTLKGSYEQYF. The chain recombines TRBV11-2 with TRBJ2-7, with D unclear. V lost 6 bases to trimming and J lost 4 bases, with 16 bases between them. Germline V gene lookup returns CDR1 SGHAT and CDR2 FQNNGV. This CDR3 contains 14 residues.

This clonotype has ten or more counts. Here the CDR3 reads CASSKLTDTQYF. The CDR3 DNA follows: TGTGCCAGCAGCAAACTTACAGATACGCAGTATTTT. The V and J genes are TRBV7-3 and TRBJ2-3, with unresolved D. CDR3 size: 12 residues. The germline V gene has CDR1 SGHTA and CDR2 FQGTGA. V dropped 5 bases and J dropped 3 bases, with 6 bases sitting between them.

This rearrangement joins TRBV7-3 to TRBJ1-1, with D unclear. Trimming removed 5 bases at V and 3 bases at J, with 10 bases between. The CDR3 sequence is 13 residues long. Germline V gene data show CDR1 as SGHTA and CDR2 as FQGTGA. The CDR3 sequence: CASSPKPDTEAFF. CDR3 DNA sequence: TGTGCCAGCAGCCCCAAGCCGGACACTGAAGCTTTCTTT.

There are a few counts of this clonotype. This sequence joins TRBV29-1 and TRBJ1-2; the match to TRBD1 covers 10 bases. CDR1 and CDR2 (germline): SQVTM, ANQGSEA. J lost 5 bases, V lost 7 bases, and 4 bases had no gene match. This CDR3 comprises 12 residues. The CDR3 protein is CSADRGRYGYTF. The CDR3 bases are TGCAGCGCCGACAGGGGGCGTTATGGCTACACCTTC.

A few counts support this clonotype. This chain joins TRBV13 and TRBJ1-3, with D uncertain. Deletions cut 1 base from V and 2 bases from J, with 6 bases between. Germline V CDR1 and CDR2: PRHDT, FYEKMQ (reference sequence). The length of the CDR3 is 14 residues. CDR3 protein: CASSLEAAGNTIYF. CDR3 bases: TGTGCCAGCAGCTTAGAGGCCGCTGGAAACACCATATATTTT. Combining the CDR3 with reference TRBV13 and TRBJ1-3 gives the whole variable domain AAGVIQSPRHLIKEKRETATLKCYPIPRHDTVYWYQQGPGQDPQFLISFYEKMQSDKGSIPDRFSAQQFSDYHSELNMSSLELGDSALYFCASSLEAAGNTIYFGEGSWLTVV.

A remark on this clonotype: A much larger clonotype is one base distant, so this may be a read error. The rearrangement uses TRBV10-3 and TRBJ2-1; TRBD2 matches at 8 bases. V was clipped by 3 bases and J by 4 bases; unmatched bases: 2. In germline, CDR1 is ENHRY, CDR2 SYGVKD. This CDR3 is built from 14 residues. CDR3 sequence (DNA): TGTGCCATCAGTGACACTAGCGGATACAATGAGCAGTTCTTC. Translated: CAISDTSGYNEQFF.

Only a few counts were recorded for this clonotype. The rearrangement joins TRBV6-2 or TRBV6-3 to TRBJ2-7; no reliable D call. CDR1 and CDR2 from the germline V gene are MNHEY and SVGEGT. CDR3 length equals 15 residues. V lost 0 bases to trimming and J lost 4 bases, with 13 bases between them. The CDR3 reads CASSYSSGTVYEQYF. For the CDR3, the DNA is TGTGCCAGCAGTTACTCGTCGGGTACGGTTTACGAGCAGTACTTC.

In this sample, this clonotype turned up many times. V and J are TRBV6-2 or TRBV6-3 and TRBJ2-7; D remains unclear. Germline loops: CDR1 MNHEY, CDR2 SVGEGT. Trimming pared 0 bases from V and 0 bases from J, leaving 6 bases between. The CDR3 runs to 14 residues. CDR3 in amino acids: CASSYSPISYEQYF. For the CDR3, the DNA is TGTGCCAGCAGTTACTCGCCTATCTCCTACGAGCAGTACTTC.

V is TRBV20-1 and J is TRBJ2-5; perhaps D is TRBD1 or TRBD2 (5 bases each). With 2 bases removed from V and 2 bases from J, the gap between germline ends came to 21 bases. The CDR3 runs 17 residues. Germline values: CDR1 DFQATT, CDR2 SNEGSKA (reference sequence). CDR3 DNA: TGCAGTGCTAGATCCACACGGGGCGGAATTCTTCAAGAGACCCAGTACTTC. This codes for CSARSTRGGILQETQYF.

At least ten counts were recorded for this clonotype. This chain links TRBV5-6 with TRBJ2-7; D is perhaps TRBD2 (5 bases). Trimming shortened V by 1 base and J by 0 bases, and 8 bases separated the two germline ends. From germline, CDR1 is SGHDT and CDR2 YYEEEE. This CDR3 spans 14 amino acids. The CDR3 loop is CASSLSGFSYEQYF. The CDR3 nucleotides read TGTGCCAGCAGCTTGTCGGGGTTCTCCTACGAGCAGTACTTC.

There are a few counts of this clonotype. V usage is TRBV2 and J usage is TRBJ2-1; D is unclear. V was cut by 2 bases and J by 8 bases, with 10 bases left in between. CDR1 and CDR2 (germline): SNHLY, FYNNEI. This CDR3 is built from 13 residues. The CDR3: CASSETGSDEQFF. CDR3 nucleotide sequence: TGTGCCAGCAGTGAAACGGGTTCTGATGAGCAGTTCTTC.

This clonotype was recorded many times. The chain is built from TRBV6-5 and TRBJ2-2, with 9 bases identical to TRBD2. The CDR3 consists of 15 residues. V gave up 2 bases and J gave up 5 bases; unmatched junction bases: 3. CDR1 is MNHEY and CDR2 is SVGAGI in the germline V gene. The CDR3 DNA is TGTGCCAGCAGTTACAACGGACTAGCGACCGGGGAGCTGTTTTTT. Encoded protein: CASSYNGLATGELFF.

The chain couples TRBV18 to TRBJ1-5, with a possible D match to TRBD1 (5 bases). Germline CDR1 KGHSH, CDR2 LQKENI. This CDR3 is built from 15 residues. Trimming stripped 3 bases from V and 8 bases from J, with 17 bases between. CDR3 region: CASSPMGGTEEPQHF. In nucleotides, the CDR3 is TGTGCCAGCTCACCCATGGGGGGGACGGAGGAGCCCCAGCATTTT.

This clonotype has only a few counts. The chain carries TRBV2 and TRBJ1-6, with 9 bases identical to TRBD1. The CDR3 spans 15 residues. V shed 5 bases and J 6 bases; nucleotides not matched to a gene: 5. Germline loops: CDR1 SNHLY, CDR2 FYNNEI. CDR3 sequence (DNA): TGTGCCAGCAGTTTACAGGGGGCGCCTAATTCACCCCTCCACTTT. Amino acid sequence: CASSLQGAPNSPLHF. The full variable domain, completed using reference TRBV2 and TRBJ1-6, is EPEVTQTPSHQVTQMGQEVILRCVPISNHLYFYWYRQILGQKVEFLVSFYNNEISEKSEIFDDQFSVERPDGSNFTLKIRSTKLEDSAMYFCASSLQGAPNSPLHFGNGTRLTVT.

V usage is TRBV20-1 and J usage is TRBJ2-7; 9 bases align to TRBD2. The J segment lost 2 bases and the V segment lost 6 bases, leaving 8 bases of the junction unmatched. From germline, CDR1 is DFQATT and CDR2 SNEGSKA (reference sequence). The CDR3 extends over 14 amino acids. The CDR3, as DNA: TGCAGTGCCCGGCCGGGCGGGAGGGCCTACGAGCAGTACTTC. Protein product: CSARPGGRAYEQYF.